This TCR beta chain emerged from a study of T cell changes during pregnancy in multiple sclerosis. CDR1 is SGHVS, CDR2 FQNEAQ, per germline. The CDR3 covers 11 residues. V was clipped by 5 bases and J by 7 bases, with 8 bases between them. The table came from immunoSEQ multiplex PCR; TCRdb's copy has only in-frame clones and leaves some out. The sample holds 40,000 to 45,000 clones; around 94% are singletons and the top ten take 1% to 1.5%. The chain is built from TRBV7-8 and TRBJ1-1, with D hard to call. The clonotype was recovered from a female donor with multiple sclerosis, enrolled in a pregnancy study. The sequenced material came from peripheral blood. CDR3 nucleotides: TGTGCCAGCAGCCCAGGCTATGAAGCTTTCTTT. Protein sequence: CASSPGYEAFF.